The clone carrying this T cell receptor (beta chain) was detected a few times. These data originate in a study of T-cell memory formation after mild COVID-19. TCRdb redid the calling of the 5' RACE reads with MiXCR, one entry per CDR3 protein. The sample has 150,000 to 200,000 distinct CDR3 sequences; less than 40% are singletons. The source of this sequence is an adult woman who had mild COVID-19 (a few samples of this study predate the infection). Cell type and time point are not known. Sequencing was performed on PBMCs or a T cell subset sorted from them (not recorded which).

As DNA, the CDR3 is TGTGCCACCCGGGGGCAGGGGGAGAGCGAGCAGTACTTC. Residues: CATRGQGESEQYF. The chain recombines TRBV6-5 with TRBJ2-7, with D tentatively TRBD1 (7 bases). The V end was cut by 10 bases, the J end by 6 bases, with 19 bases between. The CDR3 extends over 13 amino acids. The germline CDR1 and CDR2 sequences are MNHEY and SVGAGI.